This T cell receptor beta chain was documented in a study of blood T cells in healthy people across ages. As to this clonotype: One end of the junction varies from germline; a read error may be responsible.

The authors ran a second PCR of about 7 to 12 cycles using a sample-barcoded 5' primer and a J-beta primer mix. TCRdb reprocessed the 5' RACE reads via MiXCR and lists one record per CDR3 protein. The sample gives over 1,300,000 distinct CDR3 sequences, 59% of which show up once; over 5% is in the top ten. The CDR3 is made up of 16 amino acids. Per germline, CDR1 ENHRY and CDR2 SYGVKD. The chain links TRBV10-3 to TRBJ2-1, with TRBD2 matching 12 bases. The sequenced sample consisted of blood. The sequence was obtained from a man between 18 and 35 years old in good health. Here the CDR3 DNA reads TGTGCCGTCAGTGAAGGGGCCGGGACTAGCGGGTTTCCGCAGTTCTTC. Its translation is CAVSEGAGTSGFPQFF.